The 20 T cell receptor beta chains in this list originate from one sample, sequenced in a study of blood T cells in healthy people across ages. Using a J-beta primer mix together with a sample-barcoded 5' primer, a second PCR was run for roughly 6 to 12 cycles. One entry per CDR3 protein, called by TCRdb with MiXCR from the 5' RACE reads. The sample has about 620,000 distinct CDR3 sequences, around 52% seen once. The source material was blood. The origin of the receptors is a woman of 80 years or more in good health.

Points on this clonotype: Compared with germline, one end of the junction differs, possibly owing to a read error. The chain links TRBV5-6 to TRBJ2-6, with 8 bases identical to TRBD2. The CDR3 length is 17 residues. CDR1 is SGHDT, CDR2 YYEEEE, per germline. The CDR3 here is CACSLRTGRAGADVLTF. Written as DNA, the CDR3 is TGTGCCTGCAGCCTAAGAACAGGGCGAGCGGGGGCCGACGTCCTGACTTTC.

The genes are TRBV28 and TRBJ1-4; D remains ambiguous. V lost 2 bases, J lost 0 bases, and 7 bases lay in between. The CDR3 loop spans 15 amino acids. Per germline, CDR1 MDHEN and CDR2 SYDVKM. CDR3 protein: CASSLNAATNEKLFF. The CDR3 nucleotides read TGTGCCAGCAGTTTAAACGCCGCAACTAATGAAAAACTGTTTTTT.

This clonotype was counted a few times. This chain uses TRBV24-1 with TRBJ2-3; 11 nucleotides align to TRBD2. Germline CDR1 KGHDR, CDR2 SFDVKD. The CDR3 has 14 amino acids. The junction had 5 bases not matched to a gene; V was cut back by 6 bases and J by 7 bases. The CDR3 DNA follows: TGTGCCACCAGTACGACTAGCGGGGTGAATACGCAGTATTTT. Translating it yields CATSTTSGVNTQYF.

The chain recombines TRBV7-9 with TRBJ2-3; 10 positions agree with TRBD2. This CDR3 is built from 15 residues. The germline gives CDR1 SEHNR, CDR2 FQNEAQ (reference sequence). V gave up 5 bases and J gave up 2 bases; unmatched junction bases: 4. The CDR3 spells CASSRSGGFTDTQYF. CDR3 bases: TGTGCCAGCAGCCGTAGCGGGGGGTTCACAGATACGCAGTATTTT.

This clonotype has ten or more counts. The chain employs TRBV29-1 and TRBJ2-3; 10 bases agree with TRBD2. CDR1 and CDR2 (germline): SQVTM, ANQGSEA. CDR3 size: 15 residues. After removal of 7 bases from V and 4 bases from J, the junction contained 11 bases not matched to a gene. The CDR3 DNA sequence: TGCAGCGGTGTGAGGGTAGCGGGAGGAGCAGATACGCAGTATTTT. Translating gives CSGVRVAGGADTQYF.

Ten or more counts support this clonotype. The rearrangement links TRBV27 to TRBJ1-4; 10 positions agree with TRBD1. CDR1 is MNHEY and CDR2 is SMNVEV in the germline V gene (reference sequence). The CDR3 has 17 amino acids. With 4 bases clipped from V and 3 bases from J, the junction kept 8 bases outside the gene matches. CDR3 coding DNA: TGTGCCAGCAGTTCCCGGGACAGGGGTTCGCCTAATGAAAAACTGTTTTTT. Translated, it gives CASSSRDRGSPNEKLFF.

The chain carries TRBV25-1 and TRBJ2-1; no definite D call. The CDR3 totals 12 residues. CDR1 is MGHDK and CDR2 is SYGVNS in the germline V gene. V dropped 5 bases and J dropped 8 bases, with 10 bases sitting between them. CDR3 DNA: TGTGCCAGCAGTTTCAAAACCGATGAGCAGTTCTTC. Amino acid sequence: CASSFKTDEQFF.

This clonotype has a handful of counts. The rearrangement joins TRBV15 to TRBJ2-6, with TRBD2 identical over 7 bases. Trimming took 3 bases from V and 4 from J; bases not matched to a gene: 3. The CDR3 extends over 15 amino acids. CDR1 is LNHNV, CDR2 YYDKDF, per germline (reference sequence). CDR3 in amino acids: CATSRGGEGANVLTF. The DNA for the CDR3 is TGTGCCACCAGCAGGGGGGGGGAAGGGGCCAACGTCCTGACTTTC.

This clonotype was observed at least ten times. This chain connects TRBV11-1 to TRBJ2-7; D perhaps matches TRBD1 (5 bases). The ends were cut back, 6 bases at V and 2 bases at J, with 11 bases in the middle. There are 13 residues in the CDR3. Germline-derived CDR1 and CDR2 are SGHAT and FQDESV (reference sequence). In DNA form, the CDR3 reads TGTGCCAGCAGTCTCGACAGCGCCTACGAGCAGTACTTC. Encoded protein: CASSLDSAYEQYF.

This clonotype occurred many times. The rearrangement links TRBV5-6 to TRBJ2-5; possibly TRBD1 or TRBD2 for D (5 bases each). The CDR3 is made up of 19 amino acids. Trimming removed 1 base at V and 0 bases at J, with 22 bases between. The germline CDR1 and CDR2 sequences are SGHDT and YYEEEE. The CDR3 region is CASSLKRRVPGSNQETQYF. CDR3 sequence (DNA): TGTGCCAGCAGCTTGAAAAGGCGGGTCCCAGGGTCAAACCAAGAGACCCAGTACTTC. Combining the CDR3 with reference TRBV5-6 and TRBJ2-5 gives the whole variable domain DAGVTQSPTHLIKTRGQQVTLRCSPKSGHDTVSWYQQALGQGPQFIFQYYEEEERQRGNFPDRFSGHQFPNYSSELNVNALLLGDSALYLCASSLKRRVPGSNQETQYFGPGTRLLVL.

This clonotype has only a few counts. The CDR3 spells CASSELNQGSRETQYF. CDR3 in DNA: TGTGCCAGCAGCGAACTAAACCAGGGAAGCCGGGAGACCCAGTACTTC. The genes are TRBV6-6 and TRBJ2-5; D may be TRBD1 (5 bases). Germline loops: CDR1 MNHNY, CDR2 SVGAGI (reference sequence). This CDR3 region has 16 residues. The germline V and J ends were trimmed by 6 bases and 5 bases, with 22 bases remaining between them.

This sequence joins TRBV15 and TRBJ2-3, with 7 bases lining up with TRBD1. Trimming removed 0 bases from V and 8 bases from J; junction bases left unmatched: 14. The germline gives CDR1 LNHNV, CDR2 YYDKDF (reference sequence). The CDR3 extends over 17 amino acids. CDR3 nucleotides: TGTGCCACCAGCAGAGATCGGGACAGAGCTAGCACAAGTACGCAGTATTTT. Translating it yields CATSRDRDRASTSTQYF.

This chain links TRBV5-6 with TRBJ2-1; 9 bases line up with TRBD2. The CDR3 runs to 18 residues. CDR1 and CDR2 from the germline V gene are SGHDT and YYEEEE. With V trimmed by 1 base and J by 4 bases, 12 bases remained unmatched. CDR3 nucleotides: TGTGCCAGCAGCTTGCCACCGGGACTAGCAACATCTTACAATGAGCAGTTCTTC. It yields the protein CASSLPPGLATSYNEQFF. The whole variable domain, filled in from reference TRBV5-6 and TRBJ2-1, reads DAGVTQSPTHLIKTRGQQVTLRCSPKSGHDTVSWYQQALGQGPQFIFQYYEEEERQRGNFPDRFSGHQFPNYSSELNVNALLLGDSALYLCASSLPPGLATSYNEQFFGPGTRLTVL.

This clonotype appeared many times. V is TRBV18 and J is TRBJ2-4; a weak D match, TRBD2 (6 bases). The CDR3 extends over 15 amino acids. V was cut by 4 bases and J by 1 base, with 11 bases left in between. Per germline, CDR1 KGHSH and CDR2 LQKENI. The CDR3 DNA follows: TGTGCCAGCTCACGGCGGGATGGGGCCAAAAACATTCAGTACTTC. It specifies CASSRRDGAKNIQYF.

The chain uses TRBV7-9 and TRBJ1-1, with D perhaps TRBD1 (5 bases). Germline V gene sequence: CDR1 SEHNR, CDR2 FQNEAQ (reference sequence). The CDR3 runs to 16 residues. V lost 5 bases and J 0 bases, leaving 16 bases between the germline ends. The CDR3 loop is CASSPPRGRVNTEAFF. Written as DNA, the CDR3 is TGTGCCAGCAGCCCCCCTCGGGGCAGGGTGAACACTGAAGCTTTCTTT.

This clonotype appeared a few times. The chain has TRBV20-1 and TRBJ1-4; D call uncertain. This CDR3 has 13 residues. Germline V gene data show CDR1 as DFQATT and CDR2 as SNEGSKA (reference sequence). V gave up 5 bases and J gave up 2 bases, with 9 bases separating them. The CDR3 nucleotides read TGCAGTGCTTCACGACGGACTAATGAAAAACTGTTTTTT. Its translation is CSASRRTNEKLFF.

Points on this clonotype: A much larger clone sits a single nucleotide away, making a read error possible. V and J are TRBV5-1 and TRBJ2-3, with D tentatively TRBD1 or TRBD2 (6 bases each). The germline CDR1 and CDR2 sequences are SGHRS and YFSETQ. CDR3 size: 15 residues. Trimming took 4 bases from V and 2 from J, leaving 14 bases between them. CDR3 DNA sequence: TGCGCCAGCAGCCCGGGGGCACTACTCACAGATACGCAGTATTTT. Translating it yields CASSPGALLTDTQYF.

The genes are TRBV6-5 and TRBJ2-1; 8 bases are shared with TRBD2. Germline V gene lookup returns CDR1 MNHEY and CDR2 SVGAGI. CDR3 length: 14 amino acids. V lost 10 bases, J lost 0 bases, and 5 bases stayed unmatched. CDR3 residues: CATWSGSSYNEQFF. The DNA for the CDR3 is TGTGCCACGTGGAGCGGGAGCTCCTACAATGAGCAGTTCTTC.

This chain joins TRBV7-9 and TRBJ2-3; maybe TRBD1 (5 bases). V was shortened by 0 bases and J by 4 bases, with 14 bases between the two germline ends. CDR3 length: 16 residues. CDR1 SEHNR and CDR2 FQNEAQ come from the germline V gene (reference sequence). The CDR3 loop reads CASSLAFRAESDTQYF. CDR3 sequence (DNA): TGTGCCAGCAGCTTAGCGTTCAGGGCGGAATCAGATACGCAGTATTTT.

This clonotype was detected only a few times. This chain links TRBV28 with TRBJ1-2, with D possibly being TRBD1 (5 bases). In germline, CDR1 is MDHEN, CDR2 SYDVKM. With 2 bases removed from V and 6 bases from J, the gap between germline ends came to 25 bases. The CDR3 loop spans 18 amino acids. The chain's CDR3 is CASSLGDGAGRVRDGYTF. The DNA for the CDR3 is TGTGCCAGCAGTTTAGGGGACGGGGCAGGGAGGGTCCGTGATGGCTACACCTTC.